One sample yielded the 31 T cell receptor beta chains listed below, sequenced in a study of blood T cell repertoires in COVID-19. Sequenced by immunoSEQ multiplex PCR; TCRdb stores in-frame clones only, minus some. The table records about 180,000 clones, roughly 86% of them present only once. Material for sequencing was PBMCs or T cells enriched from blood (not recorded which). All receptors come from a woman aged 25 to 39 who had recovered from COVID-19.

The CDR3 DNA sequence: TGTGCCAGCAGCTCAATGACAGGGGGTGATGGTGAAGCTTTCTTT. Translated: CASSSMTGGDGEAFF. This chain links TRBV7-3 with TRBJ1-1, with 9 bases identical to TRBD1. Per germline, CDR1 SGHTA and CDR2 FQGTGA. V lost 4 bases, J lost 7 bases, and 10 bases stayed unmatched. There are 15 residues in the CDR3.

The gene calls are TRBV30 and TRBJ1-1, with 7 positions matching TRBD1. The V gene's germline CDR1 is GTSNPN and CDR2 SVGIG (reference sequence). CDR3 size: 14 residues. J lost 5 bases, V lost 0 bases, and 6 bases had no gene match. Here the CDR3 DNA reads TGTGCCTGGAGTGTCGTGGAGGGGGCAACTGAAGCTTTCTTT. Encoded protein: CAWSVVEGATEAFF.

This clone occurred a few times. CDR3 sequence: CASSEIAGGPSNEQFF. CDR3 DNA sequence: TGTGCCAGCAGTGAAATAGCGGGAGGGCCCTCCAATGAGCAGTTCTTC. The V call is TRBV6-4, the J call TRBJ2-1; 11 positions match TRBD2. The ends lost 3 bases at V and 6 bases at J; junction bases unmatched: 7. Germline CDR1 and CDR2: MRHNA and SNTAGT. The CDR3 has 16 residues.

The chain has TRBV7-7 and TRBJ2-5; D might be TRBD1 (5 bases). Trimming removed 3 bases at V and 4 bases at J, with 18 bases between. The CDR3 runs to 16 residues. Germline lookup yields CDR1 SSHAT and CDR2 FNYEAQ (reference sequence). CDR3 sequence reads: CASSLGASGAPETQYF. The CDR3 nucleotides read TGTGCCAGCAGCTTGGGCGCTTCTGGGGCTCCAGAGACCCAGTACTTC.

The rearrangement uses TRBV6-4 and TRBJ2-6, with D perhaps TRBD1 (6 bases). V lost 1 base, J lost 0 bases, and 7 bases lay in between. CDR1 and CDR2 (germline): MRHNA, SNTAGT. This CDR3 has 16 amino acids. In DNA form, the CDR3 reads TGTGCCAGCAGTGACTACAGGGTCTCTGGGGCCAACGTCCTGACTTTC. This translates into CASSDYRVSGANVLTF.

The chain is built from TRBV6-6 and TRBJ2-1; TRBD2 is a possible D gene (7 bases). Germline CDR1 MNHNY, CDR2 SVGAGI (reference sequence). V lost 8 bases, J lost 9 bases, and 20 bases lay in between. This CDR3 comprises 14 residues. The CDR3 nucleotides read TGTGCCAGCCTGGAAGGGGGAGGGGGGGCTGAGCAGTTCTTC. The encoded protein is CASLEGGGGAEQFF.

The chain combines TRBV5-1 with TRBJ2-3, with D tentatively TRBD1 (5 bases). CDR3 length equals 16 residues. Germline-derived CDR1 and CDR2 are SGHRS and YFSETQ. The V end was cut by 0 bases, the J end by 2 bases, with 13 bases between. This CDR3 reads CASSLGSSGFTDTQYF. The CDR3 DNA reads as TGCGCCAGCAGCTTGGGCTCGTCAGGGTTCACAGATACGCAGTATTTT.

The chain uses TRBV2 and TRBJ2-5; D gene uncertain. Between the trimmed V and J ends, which lost 7 bases and 2 bases, there was a span of 14 bases. Germline values: CDR1 SNHLY, CDR2 FYNNEI. This CDR3 spans 14 amino acids. The CDR3 region is CASNREAGQETQYF. CDR3 coding DNA: TGTGCCAGCAACAGAGAAGCAGGACAAGAGACCCAGTACTTC. Variable domain in full (rest from reference TRBV2 and TRBJ2-5): EPEVTQTPSHQVTQMGQEVILRCVPISNHLYFYWYRQILGQKVEFLVSFYNNEISEKSEIFDDQFSVERPDGSNFTLKIRSTKLEDSAMYFCASNREAGQETQYFGPGTRLLVL.

This chain uses TRBV19 with TRBJ2-7; TRBD1 matches at 9 bases. Unmatched junction bases numbered 0, after V lost 5 bases and J lost 1 base. Germline V CDR1 and CDR2: LNHDA, SQIVND (reference sequence). This CDR3 contains 13 residues. CDR3 coding DNA: TGTGCCAGTAGTGGGACAGGGTCCTACGAGCAGTACTTC. It encodes CASSGTGSYEQYF.

This clone has a single count. The chain's CDR3 is CASSAWTGGRERAFF. Written as DNA, the CDR3 is TGCGCCAGCAGCGCGTGGACAGGGGGGCGCGAGCGAGCTTTCTTT. The chain couples TRBV5-1 to TRBJ1-1, with 10 bases that match TRBD1. Germline trimming cut 4 bases from V and 10 bases from J; bases unmatched to any gene: 13. The CDR3 is made up of 15 amino acids. Germline V gene lookup returns CDR1 SGHRS and CDR2 YFSETQ.

Notes on this clone: Other DNA sequences from this sample encode an identical CDR3 as well. V and J are TRBV28 and TRBJ2-7, with D unclear. V lost 8 bases and J lost 0, with 14 bases in between. Germline V CDR1 and CDR2: MDHEN, SYDVKM. This CDR3 region has 14 residues. The CDR3 region has the DNA TGTGCCAGCTCCCCTGTCGGTAGCTCCTACGAGCAGTACTTC. Translating gives CASSPVGSSYEQYF.

The chain has TRBV5-1 and TRBJ1-2; D perhaps matches TRBD1 (6 bases). Germline V gene sequence: CDR1 SGHRS, CDR2 YFSETQ. The CDR3 covers 14 residues. Trimming removed 4 bases from V and 8 bases from J, with 18 bases in between. CDR3 DNA: TGCGCCAGCAGCGGACCCGTTCTTAGGGGGGGCTACACCTTC. It specifies CASSGPVLRGGYTF.

The rearrangement links TRBV30 to TRBJ1-3; D remains ambiguous. V lost 0 bases and J 0 bases, leaving 9 bases between the germline ends. This CDR3 has 15 residues. The germline V gene encodes CDR1 GTSNPN and CDR2 SVGIG (reference sequence). CDR3 region: CAWSVRSNSGNTIYF. In nucleotides, the CDR3 is TGTGCCTGGAGTGTACGATCTAACTCTGGAAACACCATATATTTT.

V gene TRBV7-3 combines with J gene TRBJ2-5; TRBD1 matches 7 bases. The V gene end was trimmed by 5 bases and the J gene end by 3 bases; junction bases not matched to a gene: 9. Per the germline V gene, CDR1 is SGHTA and CDR2 is FQGTGA. There are 15 residues in the CDR3. The DNA for the CDR3 is TGTGCCAGCAGCGCGACAGGGTTGTCTAAAGAGACCCAGTACTTC. Translating gives CASSATGLSKETQYF.

The sample holds one count of this clone. In DNA, the CDR3 is TGTGCCAGCAGCTCCCCCGGGACAGGGCGTAACTCCTACGAGCAGTACTTC. The encoded protein is CASSSPGTGRNSYEQYF. The genes are TRBV5-4 and TRBJ2-7, with 9 bases aligning to TRBD1. J lost 0 bases, V lost 3 bases, and 10 bases had no gene match. Germline V CDR1 and CDR2: SGHNT, YYREEE (reference sequence). CDR3 size: 17 residues.

This clone was seen only once. The chain combines TRBV19 with TRBJ1-1; perhaps TRBD1 as D (6 bases). CDR1 LNHDA and CDR2 SQIVND come from the germline V gene (reference sequence). The CDR3 is 13 residues long. Trimming took 6 bases from V and 3 from J, leaving 11 bases between them. In nucleotides, the CDR3 is TGTGCCAGTAGCACAGGGTACGACACTGAAGCTTTCTTT. Amino acid sequence: CASSTGYDTEAFF.

The gene calls are TRBV6-5 and TRBJ2-1; tentatively, D is TRBD1 (6 bases). This CDR3 has 13 amino acids. Trimming removed 6 bases from V and 3 bases from J, with 9 bases in between. Per germline, CDR1 MNHEY and CDR2 SVGAGI. CDR3 sequence reads: CASSMDSYNEQFF. The CDR3 DNA sequence: TGTGCCAGCAGCATGGACAGCTACAATGAGCAGTTCTTC.

This chain connects TRBV7-8 to TRBJ2-5; D is possibly TRBD1 (5 bases). The V gene's germline CDR1 is SGHVS and CDR2 FQNEAQ. This CDR3 is 17 amino acids long. V was trimmed by 7 bases and J by 1 base, leaving 22 bases between them. The CDR3 DNA follows: TGTGCCAGCACCCTTAGGGGTGGCAGTCAGCTCCAAGAGACCCAGTACTTC. It specifies CASTLRGGSQLQETQYF.

CDR3 bases: TGTGCCACCAGTGACGCGGGACTAGCGGGAGCCGAGCAGTACTTC. It translates to CATSDAGLAGAEQYF. The chain carries TRBV24-1 and TRBJ2-7; the match to TRBD2 covers 14 bases. The V and J ends lost 4 bases and 6 bases, in that order; junction bases with no gene match: 4. The CDR3 sequence is 15 residues long. Per the germline V gene, CDR1 is KGHDR and CDR2 is SFDVKD.

The chain uses TRBV7-2 and TRBJ2-7, with 7 bases aligning to TRBD2. The CDR3 consists of 14 residues. J was trimmed by 4 bases and V by 3 bases; bases with no gene match: 6. CDR1 is SGHTA, CDR2 FQGNSA, per germline. CDR3 nucleotide sequence: TGTGCCAGCAGCTTTACCGGGACTAAATACGAGCAGTACTTC. Its protein is CASSFTGTKYEQYF. Drawing the rest from reference TRBV7-2 and TRBJ2-7, the complete variable domain is GAGVSQSPSNKVTEKGKDVELRCDPISGHTALYWYRQSLGQGLEFLIYFQGNSAPDKSGLPSDRFSAERTGGSVSTLTIQRTQQEDSAVYLCASSFTGTKYEQYFGPGTRLTVT.

The CDR3 here is CASSQDREGTLTTGELFF. The CDR3 coding sequence is TGCGCCAGCAGCCAAGACAGAGAGGGGACTCTAACGACCGGGGAGCTGTTTTTT. The chain carries TRBV4-1 and TRBJ2-2; possibly TRBD2 for D (6 bases). Deletions cut 0 bases from V and 5 bases from J, with 19 bases between. There are 18 residues in the CDR3. The germline CDR1 and CDR2 sequences are MGHRA and YSYEKL.

The chain employs TRBV13 and TRBJ1-4; TRBD1 might be the D (5 bases). Germline V CDR1 and CDR2: PRHDT, FYEKMQ (reference sequence). V lost 1 base and J 4 bases, leaving 7 bases between the germline ends. This CDR3 contains 14 residues. In DNA form, the CDR3 reads TGTGCCAGCAGCTTAGACAGGAATAATGAAAAACTGTTTTTT. It codes for CASSLDRNNEKLFF.

The rearrangement links TRBV9 to TRBJ1-4, with 10 bases identical to TRBD1. Unmatched junction bases numbered 5, after V lost 4 bases and J lost 5 bases. The CDR3 covers 15 residues. Germline V gene sequence: CDR1 SGDLS, CDR2 YYNGEE. The CDR3 here is CASSQRQGANEKLFF. Here the CDR3 DNA reads TGTGCCAGCAGCCAAAGACAGGGGGCGAATGAAAAACTGTTTTTT.

The gene calls are TRBV2 and TRBJ2-2; 7 nucleotides agree with TRBD2. The V and J ends lost 6 bases and 3 bases, in that order; junction bases with no gene match: 7. Germline V gives CDR1 SNHLY, CDR2 FYNNEI. CDR3 length equals 15 residues. The CDR3 nucleotides read TGTGCCAGCAGACCACTAGCGTCGGACACCGGGGAGCTGTTTTTT. This gives the protein CASRPLASDTGELFF.

The CDR3 sequence: CASTRTDNQPQHF. The DNA of the CDR3 is TGTGCCAGCACCCGGACAGATAATCAGCCCCAGCATTTT. The chain links TRBV6-5 to TRBJ1-5; tentative D call: TRBD1 (6 bases). Germline V gene lookup returns CDR1 MNHEY and CDR2 SVGAGI. This CDR3 contains 13 residues. Trimming removed 7 bases from V and 4 bases from J, with 11 bases in between.

This rearrangement joins TRBV24-1 to TRBJ1-1; 8 bases agree with TRBD1. Germline V gives CDR1 KGHDR, CDR2 SFDVKD. Trimming removed 7 bases from V and 4 bases from J; junction bases left unmatched: 7. The CDR3 has 14 amino acids. This CDR3 reads CATRSDREGTEAFF. Written as DNA, the CDR3 is TGTGCCACCAGATCGGACAGGGAGGGCACTGAAGCTTTCTTT.

The chain combines TRBV7-8 with TRBJ2-5, with TRBD2 identical over 9 bases. Germline CDR1 SGHVS, CDR2 FQNEAQ. V shed 7 bases and J 3 bases; nucleotides not matched to a gene: 9. The CDR3 extends over 15 amino acids. The CDR3 loop reads CASNEQTSGKETQYF. DNA for the CDR3: TGTGCCAGCAACGAGCAGACTAGCGGCAAAGAGACCCAGTACTTC.

The chain combines TRBV9 with TRBJ2-6; D is possibly TRBD1 (5 bases). The CDR3 covers 16 residues. V was shortened by 4 bases and J by 0 bases, with 11 bases between the two germline ends. Per germline, CDR1 SGDLS and CDR2 YYNGEE. The CDR3 DNA reads TGTGCCAGCAGCCTCTTGGGGCCCTCTGGGGCCAACGTCCTGACTTTC. It specifies CASSLLGPSGANVLTF.

In its sample, this clone was seen once. V usage is TRBV19 and J usage is TRBJ2-3; 13 bases map to TRBD2. Germline trimming cut 4 bases from V and 2 bases from J; bases unmatched to any gene: 6. The CDR3 totals 17 residues. Looked up from germline, CDR1 is LNHDA and CDR2 is SQIVND (reference sequence). The CDR3 DNA is TGTGCCAGTAGTACCGGGACTAGCGGGAAACACACAGATACGCAGTATTTT. Its translation is CASSTGTSGKHTDTQYF.

This chain joins TRBV25-1 and TRBJ2-7; perhaps TRBD1 as D (5 bases). The V end lost 3 bases, the J end lost 3 bases, and 18 bases lay between the germline ends. This CDR3 has 16 amino acids. Germline CDR1 MGHDK, CDR2 SYGVNS. The CDR3 loop reads CASSDYNRQGSYEQYF. In DNA form, the CDR3 reads TGTGCCAGCAGTGACTATAACAGGCAGGGTAGCTACGAGCAGTACTTC.

This chain connects TRBV9 to TRBJ2-7; TRBD2 aligns across 7 bases. V lost 10 bases and J lost 2; bases outside the gene matches: 15. This CDR3 is built from 15 residues. Per the germline V gene, CDR1 is SGDLS and CDR2 is YYNGEE. The DNA of the CDR3 is TGTGCCGACTGGGGGGGTAATAGCGATCCCTACGAGCAGTACTTC. Amino acid sequence: CADWGGNSDPYEQYF.